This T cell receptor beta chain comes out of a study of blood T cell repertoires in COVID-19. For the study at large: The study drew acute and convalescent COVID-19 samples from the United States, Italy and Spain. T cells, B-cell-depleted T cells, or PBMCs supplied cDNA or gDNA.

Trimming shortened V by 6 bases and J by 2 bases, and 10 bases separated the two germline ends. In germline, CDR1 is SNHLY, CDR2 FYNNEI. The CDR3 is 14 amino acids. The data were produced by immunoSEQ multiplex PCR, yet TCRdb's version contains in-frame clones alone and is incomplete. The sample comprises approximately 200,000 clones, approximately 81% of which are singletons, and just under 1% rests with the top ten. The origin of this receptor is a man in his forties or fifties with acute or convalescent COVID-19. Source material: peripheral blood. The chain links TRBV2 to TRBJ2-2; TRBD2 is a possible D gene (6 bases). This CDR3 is CASRLGGNTGELFF. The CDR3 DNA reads TGTGCCAGCAGATTGGGGGGAAACACCGGGGAGCTGTTTTTT.